This T cell receptor beta chain was captured in a study of cytomegalovirus exposure and HLA in healthy donors. 60 Vbeta and 13 Jbeta primers were used in PCR. Original data processing: Unique TCR beta chains numbered about 79 million in a later analysis, with about 11 million shared. The data were produced by immunoSEQ multiplex PCR, yet TCRdb's version contains in-frame clones alone and is incomplete. V and J calls plus clone size are reproduced from that table; the DNA served to infer D and trimming. This sample's table reports about 130,000 clones. Whole-study findings and limits: Per published reports, the classifier diagnosed cytomegalovirus status with high specificity and sensitivity.

Germline values: CDR1 WSHSY, CDR2 SAAADI. The CDR3 has 16 residues. V lost 4 bases to trimming and J lost 6 bases; unmatched junction nucleotides: 4. As concerns this clone: Its target is not known.

Sequencing used PBMCs. The genes are TRBV10-2 and TRBJ2-1; the match to TRBD2 covers 15 bases. The source of this sequence is a woman between 40 and 55 years old in good health and CMV-seropositive. CDR3 in DNA: TGCGCCAGCAGTGGCCCGGGACTAGCGGGAGGCAATGAGCAGTTCTTC. This sequence encodes CASSGPGLAGGNEQFF.